These 9 T cell receptor beta chains share one sample of origin, sequenced in a study of cytomegalovirus exposure and HLA in healthy donors. The PCR made use of 60 Vbeta and 13 Jbeta primers. Repertoires were generated with immunoSEQ multiplex PCR, while TCRdb's copy carries only in-frame clones and drops some. The sample has about 160,000 clones, around 88% seen once. Specimen: PBMCs. The receptors here all came from a woman aged 18-29 years in good health and CMV-seronegative.

This clone was detected a few times. V gene TRBV28 combines with J gene TRBJ2-2; 9 nucleotides match TRBD1. The germline gives CDR1 MDHEN, CDR2 SYDVKM. The CDR3 extends over 15 amino acids. Trimming cost V 2 bases and J 8 bases; bases outside gene matches: 6. The CDR3 nucleotides are TGTGCCAGCAGTTTACGGGACAGGGTAACTGGGGAGCTGTTTTTT. As protein: CASSLRDRVTGELFF.

The chain uses TRBV7-2 and TRBJ2-1; no reliable D call. The CDR3 totals 13 residues. V was shortened by 5 bases and J by 4 bases, with 9 bases between the two germline ends. Germline V gene sequence: CDR1 SGHTA, CDR2 FQGNSA. The CDR3, as DNA: TGTGCCAGCAGCCCGCCCAGTTACAATGAGCAGTTCTTC. Its translation is CASSPPSYNEQFF.

The chain links TRBV19 to TRBJ1-3; no definite D call. CDR3 length equals 15 residues. V lost 4 bases, J lost 2 bases, and 12 bases lay in between. Germline CDR1 LNHDA, CDR2 SQIVND (reference sequence). The CDR3 spells CASSTHAGTGNTIYF. The CDR3 bases are TGTGCCAGTAGTACCCACGCAGGAACTGGAAACACCATATATTTT.

This rearrangement joins TRBV30 to TRBJ2-7; 8 bases are a match to TRBD2. Germline V CDR1 and CDR2: GTSNPN, SVGIG (reference sequence). This CDR3 region has 13 residues. The V and J ends lost 5 bases and 7 bases, in that order; junction bases with no gene match: 10. The CDR3 DNA reads TGTGCCTGGTCGGCGGTAGCGGGATATGAGCAGTACTTC. It is translated as CAWSAVAGYEQYF.

The J gene is TRBJ2-7, the V gene TRBV6-5, with 9 bases identical to TRBD1. Germline V gene data show CDR1 as MNHEY and CDR2 as SVGAGI. V shed 4 bases, J shed 5 bases, and the junction held 6 bases outside the gene matches. The CDR3 is 14 amino acids. CDR3 nucleotides: TGTGCCAGCAGTTCGGACAGGGGAGACCACGAGCAGTACTTC. It yields the protein CASSSDRGDHEQYF.

The CDR3 spells CASTEQVAGVETQYF. The CDR3 nucleotides read TGTGCCAGCACCGAACAGGTAGCGGGAGTAGAGACCCAGTACTTC. The chain employs TRBV6-1 and TRBJ2-5; 9 bases are shared with TRBD2. The CDR3 length is 15 residues. Germline assignment: CDR1 MNHNS and CDR2 SASEGT. V shed 7 bases, J shed 4 bases, and the junction held 10 bases outside the gene matches.

The chain has TRBV5-5 and TRBJ1-3, with D possibly matching TRBD1 (5 bases). Trimming cost V 2 bases and J 4 bases, with 13 bases left between them. Germline V gene sequence: CDR1 SGHKS, CDR2 YYEKEE (reference sequence). The CDR3 runs 15 residues. This chain's CDR3 is CASSFGQGVGNTIYF. CDR3 sequence (DNA): TGTGCCAGCAGCTTTGGGCAGGGCGTCGGAAACACCATATATTTT.

The chain carries TRBV7-8 and TRBJ2-7; a possible D gene is TRBD2 (5 bases). The V end lost 1 base, the J end lost 7 bases, and 14 bases lay between the germline ends. CDR3 length: 14 residues. Germline V gene lookup returns CDR1 SGHVS and CDR2 FQNEAQ. The CDR3 protein is CASSLVGLPSEQYF. The CDR3 nucleotides read TGTGCCAGCAGCTTAGTTGGACTTCCTAGTGAGCAGTACTTC.

The rearrangement links TRBV5-4 to TRBJ2-1, with 8 bases aligning to TRBD2. Germline V gene data show CDR1 as SGHNT and CDR2 as YYREEE (reference sequence). This CDR3 contains 15 residues. Losses at the gene ends were 2 bases for V and 2 bases for J; bases not matched to a gene: 3. The CDR3: CASSLTGGAYNEQFF. The CDR3 bases are TGTGCCAGCAGCTTAACGGGGGGGGCCTACAATGAGCAGTTCTTC.